This is a list of T cell receptor beta chains from one sample in a study of blood T cell repertoires in COVID-19. Sequencing was performed with immunoSEQ multiplex PCR; in TCRdb, only in-frame clones are kept and a portion is missing. The data contain 150,000 to 200,000 clones, 80% to 90% of them singletons. What was sequenced was peripheral blood. Receptors were obtained from a man aged 35 to 55 with active or convalescent COVID-19. Each CDR3 is given with its conserved first and last residue. The D gene is left open where the match is weak. Part of the rows lack a size; the others show once, few, many or a class for expanded clones.

j_gene,d_gene,v_gene,len,abundance,CDR3nt,CDR3aa
TRBJ1-1,.,TRBV28,11,.,TGTGCCAGCAGTGAGGACACTGAAGCTTTCTTT,CASSEDTEAFF
TRBJ1-2,TRBD1,TRBV6-6,12,.,TGTGCCAGCAGCCCGACAGGGGAAGGCTACACCTTC,CASSPTGEGYTF
TRBJ1-1,.,TRBV2,14,.,TGTGCCAGCAGTGAAGCTGGCAGCGGCGTACCAGCTTTCTTT,CASSEAGSGVPAFF
TRBJ2-5,TRBD2,TRBV3-1/TRBV3-2,19,.,TGTGCCAGCAGCCGGACCGGACTAGCGGGGGGGATTCAACAAGAGACCCAGTACTTC,CASSRTGLAGGIQQETQYF
TRBJ1-3,.,TRBV5-1,16,.,TGCGCCAGCAGCTTAGCTAACCAGGGCCTCACAAACACCATATATTTT,CASSLANQGLTNTIYF
TRBJ2-5,TRBD2,TRBV6-6,16,.,TGTGCCAGCAGTTACTTTCAAGCGGGGGGGCAGGAGACCCAGTACTTC,CASSYFQAGGQETQYF
TRBJ2-2,TRBD1,TRBV6-5,16,.,TGTGCCAGCAGTTACCGTACAGGGGGAGGAGGCGGGGAGCTGTTTTTT,CASSYRTGGGGGELFF
TRBJ2-3,TRBD2,TRBV27,19,.,TGTGCCAGCAGGCTTCGCGCGGGGGGCGAACTAACTAGCACAGATACGCAGTATTTT,CASRLRAGGELTSTDTQYF
TRBJ2-7,TRBD2,TRBV4-2,16,.,TGTGCCAGCAGCCAACCCGGGACTAGCGGGGGGGACGAGCAGTACTTC,CASSQPGTSGGDEQYF
TRBJ2-6,.,TRBV5-1,16,.,TGCGCCAGCAGCCCCAGACAGAGCTCTGGGGCCAACGTCCTGACTTTC,CASSPRQSSGANVLTF
TRBJ2-1,.,TRBV5-5,12,.,TGTGCCAGCAGTTATATATACAATGAGCAGTTCTTC,CASSYIYNEQFF
TRBJ2-7,TRBD1,TRBV5-1,16,.,TGCGCCAGCAGCTCGATTCCGGGACAGGGGGCCCACGAGCAGTACTTC,CASSSIPGQGAHEQYF
TRBJ1-1,.,TRBV7-2,15,.,TGTGCCAGCAGCTTATTGGTACAGGTAAACACTGAAGCTTTCTTT,CASSLLVQVNTEAFF
TRBJ2-7,TRBD1,TRBV5-4,15,.,TGTGCCAGCAGCTTTGGACAGGGAAAAGCCTACGAGCAGTACTTC,CASSFGQGKAYEQYF
TRBJ1-4,TRBD1,TRBV4-1,15,once,TGCGCCAGCAGCCAAGCTCGGACAGGGGATGAAAAACTGTTTTTT,CASSQARTGDEKLFF
TRBJ1-1,.,TRBV29-1,16,.,TGCAGCGTCCATATCCTAGGATCGGGAAAGAACACTGAAGCTTTCTTT,CSVHILGSGKNTEAFF
TRBJ1-2,.,TRBV11-2,17,.,TGTGCCAGCAGCTTAGGCCCCGGCGGAGGGGTCGGATATGGCTACACCTTC,CASSLGPGGGVGYGYTF
TRBJ2-7,.,TRBV30,13,.,TGTGCCTGGAGGATGATTGGACTGAAAGAGCAGTACTTC,CAWRMIGLKEQYF
TRBJ2-2,TRBD1,TRBV19,15,.,TGTGCCAGCAGTCCGGGACAGGGTAATTCCGGGGAGCTGTTTTTT,CASSPGQGNSGELFF
TRBJ2-7,TRBD2,TRBV11-2,15,.,TGTGCCAGCAGCTCCTTGGGGCGGGGGGACTACGAGCAGTACTTC,CASSSLGRGDYEQYF
TRBJ2-3,TRBD2,TRBV6-5,16,.,TGTGCCAGCAGTTACTCGGCGGGGGGCTTCACAGATACGCAGTATTTT,CASSYSAGGFTDTQYF
TRBJ1-5,.,TRBV27,14,.,TGTGCCAGCAGTCCCAACGCAGGTTTGGAGCCCCAGCATTTT,CASSPNAGLEPQHF
TRBJ1-6,TRBD1,TRBV30,15,.,TGTGCCGGGAGGACAGGGAGCTCCTATAATTCACCCCTCCACTTT,CAGRTGSSYNSPLHF
TRBJ1-2,TRBD1,TRBV3-1/TRBV3-2,14,.,TGTGCCAGCAGCCAAGATCAGGGGGTCGGGGGCTACATCTTC,CASSQDQGVGGYIF
TRBJ2-1,TRBD2,TRBV19,16,once,TGTGCCAGTAGGGACTCTAGCGGGTCTACCTACAATGAGCAGTTCTTC,CASRDSSGSTYNEQFF
TRBJ1-2,TRBD1,TRBV11-2,15,.,TGTGCCAGCAGCTTAGCCGACAGGGGCGACTATGGCTACACCTTC,CASSLADRGDYGYTF
TRBJ2-6,.,TRBV2,15,.,TGTGCCAGCACCAACGGGGATTCTGGGGCCAACGTCCTGACTTTC,CASTNGDSGANVLTF
TRBJ1-1,.,TRBV5-1,14,.,TGCGCCAGCAGCCCCCCTTCTTACGGCACTGAAGCTTTCTTT,CASSPPSYGTEAFF
TRBJ2-3,.,TRBV19,12,.,TGTGCCAGTAAGTCCGATAGTGATACGCAGTATTTT,CASKSDSDTQYF
TRBJ1-4,.,TRBV30,11,.,TGTGCCTGGAGGGGAAGGGAGGAACTGTTTTTT,CAWRGREELFF
TRBJ2-2,.,TRBV7-7,15,.,TGTGCTAGCAGCACCGGGCGGAGGGCGGCCGGGGAGCTGTTTTTT,CASSTGRRAAGELFF
TRBJ1-1,.,TRBV13,16,once,TGTGCCAGCAGCTCCGCCCCGAGCAGGCCCAGGGATGGTGCTTTCTTT,CASSSAPSRPRDGAFF
TRBJ2-7,.,TRBV3-1/TRBV3-2,16,.,TGTGCCAGCAGCCACCCGACGGACTCCTCAAACTACGAGCAGTACTTC,CASSHPTDSSNYEQYF
TRBJ1-5,.,TRBV4-1,15,.,TGCGCCAGCAGCCCGACAGTAAATAGCAATCAGCCCCAGCATTTT,CASSPTVNSNQPQHF
TRBJ1-4,TRBD1,TRBV7-2,16,.,TGTGCCAGCAGCTTACGTCAGGGGGGAACTAATGAAAAACTGTTTTTT,CASSLRQGGTNEKLFF
TRBJ1-6,.,TRBV12-3/TRBV12-4,13,.,TGTGCCAGCAGTTTGAGGCCGGATTCACCCCTCCACTTT,CASSLRPDSPLHF
TRBJ1-2,.,TRBV19,13,few,TGTGCCAGTACTGGTCCCAGGTCTTATGGCTACACCTTC,CASTGPRSYGYTF
TRBJ1-3,.,TRBV6-5,12,.,TGTGCCAGCAGGGGGACACGAAACACCATATATTTT,CASRGTRNTIYF
TRBJ1-2,.,TRBV11-2,14,.,TGTGCCAGCAGCTTAGTTTTCCAGGGGTCTGGCTACACCTTC,CASSLVFQGSGYTF
TRBJ1-6,TRBD1,TRBV10-3,16,once,TGTGCCATCAGTGAGCGCGGGACAGATTATAATTCACCCCTCCACTTT,CAISERGTDYNSPLHF
TRBJ1-5,TRBD1,TRBV6-1,16,.,TGTGCCAGCAGTGCTACGGACAGGGCGGGCAATCAGCCCCAGCATTTT,CASSATDRAGNQPQHF
TRBJ2-3,.,TRBV6-5,14,.,TGTGCCAGCAGTCTAAGGGGGATTACAGATACGCAGTATTTT,CASSLRGITDTQYF
TRBJ2-7,.,TRBV6-6,13,.,TGTGCCAGCAGCACGGGTGGTAGGCTCCCGCAGTACTTC,CASSTGGRLPQYF
TRBJ1-1,.,TRBV25-1,14,.,TGTGCCAGCAGTGAGTGGAGGGATTCCACTGAAGCTTTCTTT,CASSEWRDSTEAFF
TRBJ2-3,.,TRBV19,13,.,TGTGCCAGTAGTATACTACGGGGAGATACGCAGTATTTT,CASSILRGDTQYF
TRBJ1-2,.,TRBV4-1,15,.,TGCGCCAGCAGCCAAGACTCGGGGGGCAACTATGGCTACACCTTC,CASSQDSGGNYGYTF